This T cell receptor (beta chain) was captured by sequencing in a study of identical twins. Via MiXCR, TCRdb re-called the 5' RACE reads, giving one row per CDR3 protein. The sample records 200,000 to 250,000 distinct CDR3 sequences, over 11% being singletons. This CDR3 comprises 16 residues. Germline lookup yields CDR1 DFQATT and CDR2 SNEGSKA (reference sequence). V was clipped by 0 bases and J by 0 bases; unmatched bases: 5. This clonotype appeared a few times. This chain links TRBV20-1 with TRBJ2-5; 9 bases match TRBD2. The receptor was derived from a young woman in good health. The sequenced sample was memory (CD45RO+) T cells sorted from blood. CDR3 residues: CSARDPLAGNQETQYF. In DNA, the CDR3 is TGCAGTGCTAGAGATCCCCTAGCGGGAAACCAAGAGACCCAGTACTTC.